The sequence of this T cell receptor beta chain was determined in a study of OX40 agonist ivuxolimab in advanced cancers. About the study: The mean age was roughly 60 years, ranging from roughly 23 to 80, with around four fifths of participants male.

General study points: Researchers did not determine the expanded peripheral T cells' antigen specificity. At 0.1 to 3.0 mg/kg, clonal expansion of CD4+ and CD8+ blood T cells had occurred by week 6. Some patients without response likewise showed low normalized clonal expansion.

The CDR3 loop spans 15 amino acids. CDR1 and CDR2 (germline): SGHTA, FQGNSA. With 1 base clipped from V and 6 bases from J, the junction kept 7 bases outside the gene matches. Assay: immunoSEQ multiplex PCR; the TCRdb copy retains only in-frame clones and omits some. The sample comprises 57,000 or so clones, 84% of which are singletons, and roughly 0.6% rests with the top ten. With respect to this clone: Its antigen is not identified.

The chain recombines TRBV7-2 with TRBJ2-5; TRBD2 matches at 8 bases. The TCR originated in an adult with an advanced solid tumor such as melanoma, head and neck, liver or kidney cancer. The sample here was CD4+ or CD8+ T cells sorted from blood, taken in a trial of the OX40 agonist ivuxolimab. CDR3 coding DNA: TGTGCCAGCAGCTTAGGCGGGGGGCCCTCCAAGACCCAGTACTTC. Translation: CASSLGGGPSKTQYF.